Shown below are 6 T cell receptor beta chains from a single sample sequenced in a study of CDR3 diversity in severe acne. TCRdb processed the PCR reads anew with MiXCR; each CDR3 protein has one entry. The repertoire holds over 85,000 distinct CDR3 sequences, with approximately 47% as singletons. Sequenced input: blood. All receptors derive from a male donor with acne.

At least ten counts were recorded for this clonotype. The V gene is TRBV7-3, the J gene TRBJ1-6; weak D call: TRBD1 (5 bases). Germline CDR1 and CDR2: SGHTA and FQGTGA. The CDR3 runs 13 residues. Trimming removed 1 base from V and 7 bases from J, with 5 bases in between. The CDR3 protein is CASSLRQNSPLHF. The CDR3 nucleotides read TGTGCCAGCAGCTTAAGACAGAATTCACCCCTCCACTTT.

The chain links TRBV5-6 to TRBJ2-6; D gene ambiguous. Germline loops: CDR1 SGHDT, CDR2 YYEEEE. This CDR3 contains 15 residues. V lost 5 bases and J 6 bases, leaving 15 bases between the germline ends. CDR3 residues: CASSTNSHEANVLTF. CDR3 DNA: TGTGCCAGCAGTACAAACAGTCATGAGGCCAACGTCCTGACTTTC.

The CDR3 sequence is CSARDSQTSGTDNEQFF. CDR3 nucleotides: TGCAGTGCTAGAGATTCCCAAACTAGCGGGACCGACAATGAGCAGTTCTTC. This sequence joins TRBV20-1 and TRBJ2-1, with 10 bases lining up with TRBD2. V shed 0 bases, J shed 5 bases, and the junction held 10 bases outside the gene matches. This CDR3 has 17 amino acids. In germline, CDR1 is DFQATT, CDR2 SNEGSKA (reference sequence).

To note about this clonotype: A much larger clonotype is one base distant, so this may be a read error. The V and J genes are TRBV7-2 and TRBJ1-5; perhaps TRBD1 as D (6 bases). This CDR3 contains 14 residues. Germline lookup yields CDR1 SGHTA and CDR2 FQGNSA. This CDR3 is CASGFGDRYQPQHF. CDR3 coding DNA: TGTGCCAGCGGCTTCGGAGACAGGTATCAGCCCCAGCATTTT. Drawing the rest from reference TRBV7-2 and TRBJ1-5, the complete variable domain is GAGVSQSPSNKVTEKGKDVELRCDPISGHTALYWYRQSLGQGLEFLIYFQGNSAPDKSGLPSDRFSAERTGGSVSTLTIQRTQQEDSAVYLCASGFGDRYQPQHFGDGTRLSIL.

J is TRBJ2-2 and V is TRBV29-1; TRBD2 matches at 7 bases. Germline V gene data show CDR1 as SQVTM and CDR2 as ANQGSEA. Germline trimming cut 3 bases from V and 0 bases from J; bases unmatched to any gene: 4. The CDR3 contains 15 residues. This CDR3 is CSVEGSGTNTGELFF. CDR3 in DNA: TGCAGCGTTGAGGGGAGCGGGACGAACACCGGGGAGCTGTTTTTT.

This clonotype was seen at least ten times. The chain employs TRBV5-1 and TRBJ1-3; D ambiguous. CDR1 and CDR2 from the germline V gene are SGHRS and YFSETQ. The CDR3 runs 13 residues. Trimming left V 4 bases short and J 7 bases short, with 12 bases between. As DNA, the CDR3 is TGCGCCAGCAGCCCTGACACGACTAACACCATATATTTT. This encodes CASSPDTTNTIYF.